This T cell receptor (beta chain) was captured in a study of spatial heterogeneity in lung cancer. General study points: At resection, ubiquitous expanded tumor TCRs appeared in blood more than at follow-up.

Regarding this clonotype: Its target is unknown.

Time point: sample taken at primary tumor resection. Whole RNA from tumor, nontumor lung or frozen PBMC was sequenced unsorted. Around 68 TRACERx patients with early, untreated non-small cell lung cancer donated samples. Each TCR cDNA molecule bore a unique molecular identifier. A single record per CDR3 protein comes from TCRdb applying MiXCR to the 5' RACE reads. Of roughly 49,000 distinct CDR3 sequences listed, less than 9% are singletons. CDR1 and CDR2 from the germline V gene are KGHSH and LQKENI. V was shortened by 2 bases and J by 0 bases, with 4 bases between the two germline ends. The CDR3 covers 13 residues.

This TCR was recovered from a female donor with early-stage non-small cell lung cancer. V gene TRBV18 combines with J gene TRBJ1-1; unclear D gene. This sample comprised PBMCs, obtained at surgery. CDR3 amino acids: CASSPWMNTEAFF. The CDR3 region has the DNA TGTGCCAGCTCACCATGGATGAACACTGAAGCTTTCTTT.